This is a list of T cell receptor beta chains from one sample in a study of shared clonotypes between healthy human individuals. The protocol was immunoSEQ multiplex PCR, while the TCRdb copy is restricted to in-frame clones and leaves out a portion. The sample includes about 2.4 million clones, roughly 93% of them seen just once. Sample: naive CD4+ T cells from PBMCs. The receptors derive from a young man in good health. Some clones in this sample may be carry-over from other donors' samples. CDR3s leave out the opening cysteine and the closing phenylalanine or tryptophan. Fields, in order: D gene, CDR3 length, V gene, J gene, CDR3 protein. A D gene is named only where the DNA matches it firmly.

.,15,TRBV11-2,TRBJ2-3,ASSLGILGGRDGTQY
TRBD1,10,TRBV11-2,TRBJ1-1,ASSGTGYEAF
TRBD1,13,TRBV9,TRBJ2-1,ASSADRASYNEQF
.,11,TRBV5-4,TRBJ2-3,ASSLTQANTQY
.,12,TRBV9,TRBJ2-3,ASSVEPRTDTQY
TRBD2,13,TRBV6-1,TRBJ2-1,ASRASGTGANEQF
.,13,TRBV6-5,TRBJ2-5,ASSYRFTAQETQY
.,11,TRBV2,TRBJ1-1,ASSAQLNTEAF
.,13,TRBV5-1,TRBJ2-3,ASSLADVGPDTQY
TRBD2,15,TRBV11-1,TRBJ2-1,ASSYSPGSGSYNEQF
TRBD1,14,TRBV7-2,TRBJ2-2,ASSLGTGKNTGELF
.,13,TRBV6-5,TRBJ1-2,ASSYSFPAVYGYT
.,11,TRBV28,TRBJ1-5,ASSFARDQPQH
.,11,TRBV7-2,TRBJ2-7,ASSLPNAYEQY
.,10,TRBV28,TRBJ1-4,ASSPGDEKLF